This T cell receptor beta chain derives from a study of monozygotic twins with cystic fibrosis. Study results and limitations: Low clonality (median roughly 0.01) suggested a mostly naive repertoire.

A note on this clone: Its antigen is not known.

Germline assignment: CDR1 MNHNS and CDR2 SASEGT. The CDR3 contains 13 residues. Between the trimmed V and J ends, which lost 2 bases and 2 bases, there was a span of 7 bases. Repertoires were generated with immunoSEQ multiplex PCR, while TCRdb's copy carries only in-frame clones and drops some. The sample lists about 36,000 clones; under 95% were seen once. V usage is TRBV6-1 and J usage is TRBJ2-7; TRBD1 is a possible D gene (5 bases). Material: blood. The source is a boy aged 2 to 9 with cystic fibrosis. The CDR3 sequence is CASSETGPYEQYF. The CDR3, as DNA: TGTGCCAGCAGTGAAACAGGACCCTACGAGCAGTACTTC.